The rows below give T cell receptor beta chains drawn from one sample of a study of T-cell memory formation after mild COVID-19. MiXCR, applied by TCRdb to the 5' RACE reads, yields one record per CDR3 protein. The repertoire consists of under 300,000 distinct CDR3 sequences, with 8% to 10% occurring once and the leading ten covering about 22%. Sequenced material: PBMCs or a T cell subset sorted from them (not recorded which). These receptors came from a man younger than 35 who had mild COVID-19 (a few samples of this study predate the infection). Cell type and time point are not known. Each CDR3 is given without its conserved first and last residue. Fields, in order: J gene, clone size, V gene, CDR3 protein. Size values are once, few and many counts, or a class for expanded clones, and some rows have none.

TRBJ2-3 | few | TRBV4-1 | ASSQESGGAADTQY
TRBJ2-1 | NA | TRBV20-1 | SASSTGREQF
TRBJ2-5 | few | TRBV5-1 | ASSLDFQTQY
TRBJ1-1 | NA | TRBV7-8 | ASSSSLDSEAF
TRBJ2-5 | few | TRBV6-1 | ASRGGLAEETQY
TRBJ1-2 | NA | TRBV5-5 | ASSPRGYYGYT
TRBJ2-5 | NA | TRBV7-2 | ASSPGYTLPQY
TRBJ2-7 | NA | TRBV5-1 | ASSLGRDSYEQY
TRBJ1-5 | few | TRBV4-1 | ASSHRTVSNQPQH
TRBJ1-2 | NA | TRBV11-2 | ASSLDRQNGYT
TRBJ2-5 | many | TRBV5-1 | ASSLAVLSDETQY
TRBJ2-5 | many | TRBV2 | ASRADQETQY
TRBJ2-5 | many | TRBV3-1 | ASSTLPGGGYQETQY
TRBJ2-1 | NA | TRBV13 | ASSSRLAGGGNEQF
TRBJ2-5 | few | TRBV28 | ASSLVTGLLQETQY
TRBJ2-3 | few | TRBV7-9 | ASSLGRHSHTDTQY
TRBJ1-1 | few | TRBV12-3/TRBV12-4 | ASNLQNYLSGRTEAF
TRBJ2-1 | few | TRBV6-4 | ASSVSSAHNEQF